This T cell receptor beta chain was sequenced in a study of T cells in localized non-small cell lung cancer. About this clone itself: Its antigen is still unknown.

Measured with immunoSEQ multiplex PCR; TCRdb has only the in-frame clones, and not every one. The data contain roughly 35,000 clones, roughly 90% of them singletons. Looked up from germline, CDR1 is SGHDT and CDR2 is YYEEEE. Trimming stripped 7 bases from V and 3 bases from J, with 11 bases between. There are 12 residues in the CDR3. Broader study findings: Without multi-region sequencing, intratumor heterogeneity could not be excluded. Uninvolved nearby lung showed the greatest T cell clonality, exceeding that found in tumor. Longer overall survival was associated with a higher density of T cells in the blood.

The TCR sequence derives from a female donor at least 60 years old with stage II lung adenocarcinoma. V gene TRBV5-6 combines with J gene TRBJ2-7; D not resolved. The sequencing here drew on peripheral blood mononuclear cells, taken before any cancer treatment. CDR3: CASGTENYEQYF. The DNA for the CDR3 is TGTGCCAGCGGAACAGAAAACTACGAGCAGTACTTC. Together with reference TRBV5-6 and TRBJ2-7, the CDR3 gives the full variable domain: DAGVTQSPTHLIKTRGQQVTLRCSPKSGHDTVSWYQQALGQGPQFIFQYYEEEERQRGNFPDRFSGHQFPNYSSELNVNALLLGDSALYLCASGTENYEQYFGPGTRLTVT.